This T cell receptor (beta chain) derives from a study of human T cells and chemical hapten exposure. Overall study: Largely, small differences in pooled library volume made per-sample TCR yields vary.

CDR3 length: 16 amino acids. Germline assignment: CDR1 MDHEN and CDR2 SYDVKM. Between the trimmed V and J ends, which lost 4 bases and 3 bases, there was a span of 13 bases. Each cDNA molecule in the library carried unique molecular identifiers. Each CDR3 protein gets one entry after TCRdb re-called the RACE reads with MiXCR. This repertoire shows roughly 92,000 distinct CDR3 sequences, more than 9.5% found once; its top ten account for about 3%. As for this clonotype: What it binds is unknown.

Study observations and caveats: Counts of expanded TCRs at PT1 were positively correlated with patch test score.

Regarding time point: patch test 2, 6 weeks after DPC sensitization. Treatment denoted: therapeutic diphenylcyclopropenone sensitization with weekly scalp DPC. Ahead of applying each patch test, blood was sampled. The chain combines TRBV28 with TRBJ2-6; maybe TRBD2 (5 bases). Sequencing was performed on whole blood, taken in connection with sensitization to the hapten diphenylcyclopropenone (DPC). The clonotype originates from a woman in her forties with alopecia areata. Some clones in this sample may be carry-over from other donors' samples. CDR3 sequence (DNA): TGTGCCAGCAGTTCCTATGGAGGAGGTGGGGCCAACGTCCTGACTTTC. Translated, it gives CASSSYGGGGANVLTF.